The 30 T cell receptor beta chains in this list originate from one sample, sequenced in a study of OX40 agonist ivuxolimab in advanced cancers. Produced via immunoSEQ multiplex PCR; TCRdb's table is partial and in-frame only. The sample shows about 91,000 clones, about nine tenths of them seen only once. Sequenced material: CD4+ or CD8+ T cells sorted from blood, taken in a trial of the OX40 agonist ivuxolimab. The receptors derive from an adult with an advanced solid tumor such as melanoma, head and neck, liver or kidney cancer.

The rearrangement links TRBV21-1 to TRBJ2-1; no check of the table's D call, TRBD2, against the DNA was made. TRBV21-1 is a recognized pseudogene. This CDR3 is 17 amino acids long. The CDR3 DNA sequence: TGTGCCAGCAGCAAAGATGAGGCCCCCTTCGACTACAATGAGCAGTTCTTC. The encoded protein is CASSKDEAPFDYNEQFF.

This sequence joins TRBV5-1 and TRBJ1-3; no reliable D call. The V gene's germline CDR1 is SGHRS and CDR2 YFSETQ. V gave up 0 bases and J gave up 0 bases, with 7 bases separating them. The CDR3 loop spans 15 amino acids. CDR3 nucleotides: TGCGCCAGCAGCTTGGACGCCTTCTCTGGAAACACCATATATTTT. Protein sequence: CASSLDAFSGNTIYF.

The V call is TRBV29-1, the J call TRBJ2-5; perhaps TRBD1 as D (5 bases). V lost 4 bases and J lost 4, with 10 bases in between. In germline, CDR1 is SQVTM, CDR2 ANQGSEA. The length of the CDR3 is 12 residues. In DNA form, the CDR3 reads TGCAGCGTTGGTCGCCAGGGAGAGACCCAGTACTTC. Residues: CSVGRQGETQYF.

The chain uses TRBV7-8 and TRBJ2-7; 7 bases agree with TRBD2. The germline V gene encodes CDR1 SGHVS and CDR2 FQNEAQ. The CDR3 loop spans 15 amino acids. V shed 2 bases, J shed 6 bases, and the junction held 10 bases outside the gene matches. CDR3 coding DNA: TGTGCCAGCAGCTTAAGTAGGACTAGATATAGCGAGCAGTACTTC. As protein: CASSLSRTRYSEQYF.

J is TRBJ1-2 and V is TRBV7-8, with D uncertain. Germline V CDR1 and CDR2: SGHVS, FQNEAQ. There are 13 residues in the CDR3. V lost 1 base and J 7 bases, leaving 10 bases between the germline ends. The CDR3 nucleotides read TGTGCCAGCAGCTTAGTAGGAACGGGTGGCTACACCTTC. The encoded protein is CASSLVGTGGYTF.

This clone appeared a few times. The chain uses TRBV4-1 and TRBJ2-2, with D perhaps TRBD2 (6 bases). Germline assignment: CDR1 MGHRA and CDR2 YSYEKL. With 0 bases removed from V and 2 bases from J, the gap between germline ends came to 10 bases. The CDR3 is 16 amino acids. The CDR3 bases are TGCGCCAGCAGCCAAGAGGACTATCTAAACACCGGGGAGCTGTTTTTT. It encodes CASSQEDYLNTGELFF.

The chain links TRBV19 to TRBJ1-5; D is possibly TRBD1 (5 bases). This CDR3 is 13 amino acids long. Germline CDR1 is LNHDA and CDR2 is SQIVND (reference sequence). CDR3 DNA: TGTGACTCTCCCCCCAGGGGCAATCAGCCCCAGCATTTT. This encodes CDSPPRGNQPQHF.

This CDR3 is CASSPDSFSGNTIYF. The CDR3, as DNA: TGTGCCAGCTCACCAGACAGCTTCTCTGGAAACACCATATATTTT. The chain recombines TRBV18 with TRBJ1-3; maybe TRBD1 (5 bases). Trimming took off 2 bases at V and 0 bases at J, with 8 bases between the two ends. Germline CDR1 and CDR2: KGHSH and LQKENI. The CDR3 is 15 residues long.

This sequence joins TRBV5-1 and TRBJ2-7; D is ambiguous. The ends were cut back, 3 bases at V and 4 bases at J, with 14 bases in the middle. Germline V gives CDR1 SGHRS, CDR2 YFSETQ. The CDR3 extends over 14 amino acids. The CDR3 region is CASSWFLMGYEQYF. The CDR3 DNA follows: TGCGCCAGCAGCTGGTTCCTAATGGGGTACGAGCAGTACTTC.

This chain links TRBV9 with TRBJ2-7, with 8 bases identical to TRBD1. With V trimmed by 2 bases and J by 1 base, 5 bases remained unmatched. The CDR3 covers 15 residues. CDR1 and CDR2 from the germline V gene are SGDLS and YYNGEE. The CDR3 loop reads CASSVGQDPSYEQYF. The CDR3 DNA sequence: TGTGCCAGCAGCGTGGGACAGGATCCTTCCTACGAGCAGTACTTC.

The chain couples TRBV27 to TRBJ2-1; 8 nucleotides agree with TRBD2. The CDR3 loop spans 17 amino acids. V shed 6 bases and J 0 bases; nucleotides not matched to a gene: 10. The germline V gene encodes CDR1 MNHEY and CDR2 SMNVEV (reference sequence). In DNA form, the CDR3 reads TGTGCCAGCAGGCCGCAAATCACTAGCGGCTCCTACAATGAGCAGTTCTTC. It yields the protein CASRPQITSGSYNEQFF.

DNA for the CDR3: TGTGCCAGTAGTATTTGGTTGGACACTTTGAACACCGGGGAGCTGTTTTTT. It specifies CASSIWLDTLNTGELFF. V and J are TRBV19 and TRBJ2-2, with a weak D call TRBD1 (5 bases). The CDR3 sequence is 17 residues long. V lost 3 bases, J lost 1 base, and 15 bases lay in between. CDR1 and CDR2 (germline): LNHDA, SQIVND (reference sequence).

V gene TRBV5-1 combines with J gene TRBJ2-3; D may correspond to TRBD1 or TRBD2 (5 bases each). Germline V gene data show CDR1 as SGHRS and CDR2 as YFSETQ. V was shortened by 5 bases and J by 3 bases, with 16 bases between the two germline ends. CDR3 length equals 15 residues. CDR3 protein: CASSGDPSSTDTQYF. DNA for the CDR3: TGCGCCAGCAGTGGGGACCCAAGCTCGACAGATACGCAGTATTTT.

V is TRBV27 and J is TRBJ2-1; the D is unclear. Trimming cost V 5 bases and J 0 bases, with 8 bases left between them. This CDR3 spans 14 amino acids. The germline V gene encodes CDR1 MNHEY and CDR2 SMNVEV (reference sequence). CDR3 protein: CASSRRLSYNEQFF. The CDR3, as DNA: TGTGCCAGCAGTCGAAGACTCTCCTACAATGAGCAGTTCTTC.

The V and J genes are TRBV7-9 and TRBJ2-3, with TRBD2 matching over 8 bases. The CDR3 is 17 residues long. Unmatched junction bases numbered 9, after V lost 4 bases and J lost 0 bases. Per the germline V gene, CDR1 is SEHNR and CDR2 is FQNEAQ (reference sequence). CDR3 in amino acids: CASSSIKLAGSTDTQYF. CDR3 DNA: TGTGCCAGCAGCTCCATAAAGCTAGCGGGCAGCACAGATACGCAGTATTTT.

In this sample, this clone turned up once. J is TRBJ2-1 and V is TRBV19; D is unresolved. The CDR3 consists of 12 residues. The V gene lost 5 bases and the J gene lost 7 bases, with 9 bases spanning the gap. Per germline, CDR1 LNHDA and CDR2 SQIVND (reference sequence). The CDR3 is CASSLFSNEQFF. In DNA form, the CDR3 reads TGTGCCAGTAGTCTCTTTAGTAATGAGCAGTTCTTC.

This chain joins TRBV7-7 and TRBJ2-6; 8 bases align to TRBD2. The V and J ends lost 10 bases and 1 base, in that order; junction bases with no gene match: 9. Germline V lookup: CDR1 SSHAT, CDR2 FNYEAQ (reference sequence). The CDR3 contains 16 residues. Here the CDR3 reads CATRAGEISGANVLTF. The DNA of the CDR3 is TGTGCCACCCGAGCGGGAGAAATTTCTGGGGCCAACGTCCTGACTTTC. Variable domain in full (rest from reference TRBV7-7 and TRBJ2-6): GAGVSQSPRYKVTKRGQDVTLRCDPISSHATLYWYQQALGQGPEFLTYFNYEAQPDKSGLPSDRFSAERPEGSISTLTIQRTEQRDSAMYRCATRAGEISGANVLTFGAGSRLTVL.

The table lists this clone with a few counts. The J gene is TRBJ2-2, the V gene TRBV2; D gene ambiguous. The CDR3 contains 14 residues. Germline V CDR1 and CDR2: SNHLY, FYNNEI. Trimming removed 4 bases at V and 3 bases at J, with 9 bases between. The CDR3 loop reads CASSVQAYTGELFF. The CDR3 region has the DNA TGTGCCAGCAGTGTTCAAGCGTACACCGGGGAGCTGTTTTTT. Variable domain in full (rest from reference TRBV2 and TRBJ2-2): EPEVTQTPSHQVTQMGQEVILRCVPISNHLYFYWYRQILGQKVEFLVSFYNNEISEKSEIFDDQFSVERPDGSNFTLKIRSTKLEDSAMYFCASSVQAYTGELFFGEGSRLTVL.

The chain uses TRBV5-5 and TRBJ2-1, with D possibly TRBD1 on 6 matching bases. The V gene's germline CDR1 is SGHKS and CDR2 YYEKEE (reference sequence). V shed 0 bases and J shed 9 bases, with 10 bases lying between them. This CDR3 is built from 13 residues. CDR3: CASSLVGGSEQFF. The CDR3 nucleotides read TGTGCCAGCAGCTTGGTTGGGGGCAGTGAGCAGTTCTTC.

This clone was observed a single time. This rearrangement joins TRBV27 to TRBJ2-3; 13 positions agree with TRBD2. The V and J ends lost 3 bases and 7 bases, in that order; junction bases with no gene match: 7. The CDR3 runs 16 residues. Germline V gene sequence: CDR1 MNHEY, CDR2 SMNVEV (reference sequence). The CDR3 reads CASSFPGLAGQNTQYF. The CDR3, as DNA: TGTGCCAGCAGTTTCCCGGGACTAGCGGGACAAAATACGCAGTATTTT.

The chain carries TRBV29-1 and TRBJ1-6; D is uncertain. V shed 4 bases and J shed 4 bases, with 11 bases lying between them. CDR3 length equals 14 residues. The V gene's germline CDR1 is SQVTM and CDR2 ANQGSEA. The CDR3 sequence: CSVVPGVYNSPLHF. In nucleotides, the CDR3 is TGCAGCGTTGTCCCCGGGGTTTATAATTCACCCCTCCACTTT.

The chain carries TRBV7-2 and TRBJ2-1, with 9 positions matching TRBD2. Germline trimming cut 3 bases from V and 6 bases from J; bases unmatched to any gene: 6. Germline values: CDR1 SGHTA, CDR2 FQGNSA. The CDR3 consists of 15 residues. The CDR3 reads CASSFQGTSPNEQFF. The CDR3 DNA sequence: TGTGCCAGCAGCTTCCAAGGGACTAGCCCCAATGAGCAGTTCTTC.

The genes are TRBV10-3 and TRBJ1-1, with D uncertain. V was pared by 0 bases and J by 2 bases, with 7 bases between. The CDR3 spans 14 residues. The germline CDR1 and CDR2 sequences are ENHRY and SYGVKD. The CDR3 is CAISESMANTEAFF. The CDR3 region has the DNA TGTGCCATCAGTGAGTCGATGGCTAACACTGAAGCTTTCTTT.

The chain recombines TRBV6-5 with TRBJ1-2; no clear D. V lost 5 bases, J lost 0 bases, and 4 bases lay in between. CDR3 length: 12 residues. Germline V gene data show CDR1 as MNHEY and CDR2 as SVGAGI. This CDR3 reads CASSGANYGYTF. The CDR3 DNA sequence: TGTGCCAGCAGTGGGGCTAACTATGGCTACACCTTC.

The chain has TRBV18 and TRBJ2-1; TRBD1 aligns across 8 bases. CDR1 KGHSH and CDR2 LQKENI come from the germline V gene. The CDR3 sequence is 16 residues long. With 1 base clipped from V and 0 bases from J, the junction kept 2 bases outside the gene matches. For the CDR3, the DNA is TGTGCCAGCTCACCACGTCAGGGGGCCTCCTACAATGAGCAGTTCTTC. This gives the protein CASSPRQGASYNEQFF.

The CDR3 sequence is CASARLIGTANEKLFF. The CDR3 bases are TGTGCCAGCGCAAGGTTGATTGGGACAGCTAATGAAAAACTGTTTTTT. V is TRBV4-2 and J is TRBJ1-4; TRBD1 matches 7 bases. This CDR3 has 16 residues. CDR1 is LGHNA, CDR2 YNFKEQ, per germline. The J segment lost 3 bases and the V segment lost 8 bases, leaving 12 bases of the junction unmatched.

The genes are TRBV11-2 and TRBJ2-3, with 9 positions matching TRBD1. CDR3 length equals 13 residues. CDR1 is SGHAT, CDR2 FQNNGV, per germline. Trimming at V came to 4 bases and at J to 10 bases, leaving 6 bases not matched to a gene. CDR3 protein: CASSWEQGASQYF. The CDR3 nucleotides read TGTGCCAGCAGCTGGGAACAGGGGGCCTCGCAGTATTTT. Complete variable domain (other parts from reference TRBV11-2 and TRBJ2-3): EAGVAQSPRYKIIEKRQSVAFWCNPISGHATLYWYQQILGQGPKLLIQFQNNGVVDDSQLPKDRFSAERLKGVDSTLKIQPAKLEDSAVYLCASSWEQGASQYFGPGTRLTVL.

This clone has just one count. The chain joins TRBV9 to TRBJ2-2, with unresolved D. The CDR3 runs 15 residues. Trimming stripped 4 bases from V and 0 bases from J, with 10 bases between. Germline-derived CDR1 and CDR2 are SGDLS and YYNGEE. The CDR3: CASSPRSSNTGELFF. The CDR3 DNA reads TGTGCCAGCAGCCCCCGATCCTCGAACACCGGGGAGCTGTTTTTT. Looking up the rest from reference TRBV9 and TRBJ2-2 gives the full variable domain: DSGVTQTPKHLITATGQRVTLRCSPRSGDLSVYWYQQSLDQGLQFLIQYYNGEERAKGNILERFSAQQFPDLHSELNLSSLELGDSALYFCASSPRSSNTGELFFGEGSRLTVL.

The J gene is TRBJ1-5, the V gene TRBV10-2; D gene ambiguous. V was shortened by 6 bases and J by 3 bases, with 9 bases between the two germline ends. The CDR3 extends over 13 amino acids. Germline loops: CDR1 WSHSY, CDR2 SAAADI. CDR3 bases: TGCGCCAGCAGCCCGGGTTTCAATCAGCCCCAGCATTTT. Amino acid sequence: CASSPGFNQPQHF.

The gene calls are TRBV10-3 and TRBJ2-1; TRBD2 agrees at 12 bases. Germline CDR1 ENHRY, CDR2 SYGVKD. J was trimmed by 3 bases and V by 4 bases; bases with no gene match: 4. The length of the CDR3 is 16 residues. The CDR3 protein is CAISASGRGDYNEQFF. The CDR3 DNA reads as TGTGCCATCAGTGCTAGCGGGAGGGGAGACTACAATGAGCAGTTCTTC.